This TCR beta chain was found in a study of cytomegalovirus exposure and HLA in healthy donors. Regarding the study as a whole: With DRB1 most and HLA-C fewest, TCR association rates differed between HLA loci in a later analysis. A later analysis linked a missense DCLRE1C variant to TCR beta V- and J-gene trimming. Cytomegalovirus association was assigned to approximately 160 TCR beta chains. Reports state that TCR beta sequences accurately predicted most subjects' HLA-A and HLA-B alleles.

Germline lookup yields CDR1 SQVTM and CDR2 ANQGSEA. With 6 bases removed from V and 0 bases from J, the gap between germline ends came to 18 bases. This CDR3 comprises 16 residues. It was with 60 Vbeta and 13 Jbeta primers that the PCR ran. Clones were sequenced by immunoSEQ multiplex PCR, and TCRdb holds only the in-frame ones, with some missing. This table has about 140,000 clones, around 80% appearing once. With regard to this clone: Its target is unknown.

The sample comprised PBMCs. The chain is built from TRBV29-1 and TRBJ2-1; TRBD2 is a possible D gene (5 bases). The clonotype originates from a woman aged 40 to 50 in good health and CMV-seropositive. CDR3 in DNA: TGCAGCGTCCCCGTTGGTAGACTAAGCTCCTACAATGAGCAGTTCTTC. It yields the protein CSVPVGRLSSYNEQFF.